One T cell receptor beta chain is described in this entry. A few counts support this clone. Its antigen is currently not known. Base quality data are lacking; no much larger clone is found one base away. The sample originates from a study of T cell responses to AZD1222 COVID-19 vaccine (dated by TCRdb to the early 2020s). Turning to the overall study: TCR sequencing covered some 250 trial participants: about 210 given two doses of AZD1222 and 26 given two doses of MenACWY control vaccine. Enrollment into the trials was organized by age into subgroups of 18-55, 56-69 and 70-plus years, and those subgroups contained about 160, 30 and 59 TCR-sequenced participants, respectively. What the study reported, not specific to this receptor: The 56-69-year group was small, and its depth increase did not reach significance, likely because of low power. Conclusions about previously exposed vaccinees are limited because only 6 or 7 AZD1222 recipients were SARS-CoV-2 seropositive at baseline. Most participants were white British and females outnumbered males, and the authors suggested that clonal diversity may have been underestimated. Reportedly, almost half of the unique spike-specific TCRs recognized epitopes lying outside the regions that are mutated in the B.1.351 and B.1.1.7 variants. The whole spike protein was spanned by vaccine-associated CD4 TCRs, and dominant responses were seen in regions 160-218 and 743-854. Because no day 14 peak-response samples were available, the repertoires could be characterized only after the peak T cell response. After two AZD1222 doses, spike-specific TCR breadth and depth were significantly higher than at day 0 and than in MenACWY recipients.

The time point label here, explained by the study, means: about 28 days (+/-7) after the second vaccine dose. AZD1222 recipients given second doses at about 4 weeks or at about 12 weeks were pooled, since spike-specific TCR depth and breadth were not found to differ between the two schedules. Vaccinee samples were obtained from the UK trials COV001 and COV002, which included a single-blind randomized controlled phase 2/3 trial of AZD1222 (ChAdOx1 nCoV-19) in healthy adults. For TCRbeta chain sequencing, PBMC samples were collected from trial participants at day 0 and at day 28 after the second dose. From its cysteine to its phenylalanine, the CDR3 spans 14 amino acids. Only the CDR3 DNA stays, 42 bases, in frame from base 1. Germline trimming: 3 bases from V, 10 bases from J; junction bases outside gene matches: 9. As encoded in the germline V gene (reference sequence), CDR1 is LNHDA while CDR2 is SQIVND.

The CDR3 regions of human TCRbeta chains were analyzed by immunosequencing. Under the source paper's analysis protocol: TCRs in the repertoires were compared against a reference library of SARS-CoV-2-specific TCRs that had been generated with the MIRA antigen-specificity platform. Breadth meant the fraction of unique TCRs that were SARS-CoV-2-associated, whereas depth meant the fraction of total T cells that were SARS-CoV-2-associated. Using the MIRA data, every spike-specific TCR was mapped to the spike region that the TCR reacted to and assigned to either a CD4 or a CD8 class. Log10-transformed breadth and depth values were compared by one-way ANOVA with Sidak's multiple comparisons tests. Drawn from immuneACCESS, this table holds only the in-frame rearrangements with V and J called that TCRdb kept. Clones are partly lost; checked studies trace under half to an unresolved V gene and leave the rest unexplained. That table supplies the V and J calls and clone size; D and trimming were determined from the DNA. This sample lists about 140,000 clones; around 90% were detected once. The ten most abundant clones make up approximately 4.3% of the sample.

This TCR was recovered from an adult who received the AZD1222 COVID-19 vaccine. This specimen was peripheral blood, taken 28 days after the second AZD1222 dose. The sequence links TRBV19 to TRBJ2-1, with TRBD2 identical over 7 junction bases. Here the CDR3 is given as CASSISAGVWEQFF. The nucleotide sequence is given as TGTGCCAGTAGTATCTCCGCGGGAGTATGGGAGCAGTTCTTC.